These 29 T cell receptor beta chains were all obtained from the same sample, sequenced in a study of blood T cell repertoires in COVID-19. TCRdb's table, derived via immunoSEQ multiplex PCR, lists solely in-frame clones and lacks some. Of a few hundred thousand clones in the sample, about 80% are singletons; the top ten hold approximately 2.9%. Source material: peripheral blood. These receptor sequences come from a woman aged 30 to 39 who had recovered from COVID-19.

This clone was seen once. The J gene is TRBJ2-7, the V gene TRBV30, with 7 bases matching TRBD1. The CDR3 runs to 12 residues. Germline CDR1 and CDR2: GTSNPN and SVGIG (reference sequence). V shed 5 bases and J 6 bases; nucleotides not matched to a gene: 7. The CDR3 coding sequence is TGTGCCTGGGGGACAGTCCTCGGCGAGCAGTACTTC. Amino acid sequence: CAWGTVLGEQYF.

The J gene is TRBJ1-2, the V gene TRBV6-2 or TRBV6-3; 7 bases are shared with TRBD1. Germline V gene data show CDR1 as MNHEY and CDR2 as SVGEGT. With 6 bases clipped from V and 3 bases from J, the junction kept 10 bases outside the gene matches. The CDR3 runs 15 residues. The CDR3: CASSFLTGTDYGYTF. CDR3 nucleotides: TGTGCCAGCAGCTTTTTAACCGGGACAGACTATGGCTACACCTTC.

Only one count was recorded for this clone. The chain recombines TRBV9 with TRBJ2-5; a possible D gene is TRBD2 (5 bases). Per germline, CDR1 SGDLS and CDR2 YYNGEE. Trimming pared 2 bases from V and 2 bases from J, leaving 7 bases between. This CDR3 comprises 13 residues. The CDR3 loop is CASSVGGQETQYF. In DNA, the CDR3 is TGTGCCAGCAGCGTTGGAGGACAAGAGACCCAGTACTTC.

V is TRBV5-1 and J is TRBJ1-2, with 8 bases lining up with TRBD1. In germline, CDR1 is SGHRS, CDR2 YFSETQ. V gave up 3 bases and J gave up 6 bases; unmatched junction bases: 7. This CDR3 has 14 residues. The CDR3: CASSSTTGDNGYTF. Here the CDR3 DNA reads TGCGCCAGCAGCTCAACGACAGGGGACAATGGCTACACCTTC.

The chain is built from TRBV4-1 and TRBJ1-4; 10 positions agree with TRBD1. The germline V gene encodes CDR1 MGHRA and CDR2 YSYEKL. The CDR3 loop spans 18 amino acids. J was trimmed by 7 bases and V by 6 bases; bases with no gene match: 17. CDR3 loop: CASRRSAGQGRVGEKLFF. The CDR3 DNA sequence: TGCGCCAGCAGAAGATCTGCGGGACAGGGGAGGGTCGGTGAAAAACTGTTTTTT.

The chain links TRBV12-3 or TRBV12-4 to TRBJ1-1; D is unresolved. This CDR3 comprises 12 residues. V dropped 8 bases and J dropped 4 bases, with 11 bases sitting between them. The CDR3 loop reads CASCGEGTEAFF. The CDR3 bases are TGTGCCAGCTGCGGGGAGGGCACTGAAGCTTTCTTT.

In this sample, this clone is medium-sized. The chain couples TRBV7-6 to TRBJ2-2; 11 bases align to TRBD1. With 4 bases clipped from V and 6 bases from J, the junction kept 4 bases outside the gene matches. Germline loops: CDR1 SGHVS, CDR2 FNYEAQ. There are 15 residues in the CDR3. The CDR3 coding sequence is TGTGCCAGCAGCTCCGGGACAGGGGGGGCCGGGGAGCTGTTTTTT. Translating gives CASSSGTGGAGELFF.

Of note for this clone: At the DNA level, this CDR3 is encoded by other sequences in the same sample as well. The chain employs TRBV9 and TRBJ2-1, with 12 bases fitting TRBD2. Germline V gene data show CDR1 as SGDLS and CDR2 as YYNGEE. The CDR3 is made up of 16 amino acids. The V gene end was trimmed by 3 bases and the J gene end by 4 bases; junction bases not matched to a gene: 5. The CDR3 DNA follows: TGTGCCAGCAGCGCCGGACTAGCGGGATTTTACAATGAGCAGTTCTTC. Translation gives CASSAGLAGFYNEQFF.

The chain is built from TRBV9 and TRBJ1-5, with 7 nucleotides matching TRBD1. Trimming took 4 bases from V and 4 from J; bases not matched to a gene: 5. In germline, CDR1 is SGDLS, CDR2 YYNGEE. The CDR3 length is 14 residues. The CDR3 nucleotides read TGTGCCAGCAGCCCGGGACAGTTGAATCAGCCCCAGCATTTT. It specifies CASSPGQLNQPQHF.

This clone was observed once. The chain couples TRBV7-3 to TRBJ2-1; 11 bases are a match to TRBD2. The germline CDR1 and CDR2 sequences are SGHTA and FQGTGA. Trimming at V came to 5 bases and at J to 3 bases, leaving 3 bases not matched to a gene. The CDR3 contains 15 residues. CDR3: CASSRLAGNYNEQFF. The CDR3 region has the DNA TGTGCCAGCAGCCGACTAGCGGGAAACTACAATGAGCAGTTCTTC.

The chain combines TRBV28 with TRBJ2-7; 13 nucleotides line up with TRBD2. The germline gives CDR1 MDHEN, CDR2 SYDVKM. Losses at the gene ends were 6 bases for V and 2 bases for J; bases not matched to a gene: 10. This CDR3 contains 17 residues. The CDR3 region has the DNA TGTGCCAGCAGGCCTGCTACTAGCGGGAGGGTTCCCTACGAGCAGTACTTC. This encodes CASRPATSGRVPYEQYF. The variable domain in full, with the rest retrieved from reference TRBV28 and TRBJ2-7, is DVKVTQSSRYLVKRTGEKVFLECVQDMDHENMFWYRQDPGLGLRLIYFSYDVKMKEKGDIPEGYSVSREKKERFSLILESASTNQTSMYLCASRPATSGRVPYEQYFGPGTRLTVT.

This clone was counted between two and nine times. The CDR3 protein is CASSPGGPSNTGELFF. The DNA of the CDR3 is TGTGCCAGCAGCCCGGGGGGCCCATCTAACACCGGGGAGCTGTTTTTT. The genes are TRBV7-3 and TRBJ2-2; D is possibly TRBD2 (7 bases). Germline CDR1 SGHTA, CDR2 FQGTGA. With 5 bases removed from V and 2 bases from J, the gap between germline ends came to 15 bases. The CDR3 has 16 residues.

Here the CDR3 reads CASSSGEQFF. The CDR3 region has the DNA TGTGCCAGCAGCTCGGGTGAGCAGTTCTTC. The rearrangement uses TRBV6-5 and TRBJ2-1; no clear D gene. V lost 6 bases and J lost 9, with 6 bases in between. The length of the CDR3 is 10 residues. Germline CDR1 reads MNHEY; CDR2 reads SVGAGI.

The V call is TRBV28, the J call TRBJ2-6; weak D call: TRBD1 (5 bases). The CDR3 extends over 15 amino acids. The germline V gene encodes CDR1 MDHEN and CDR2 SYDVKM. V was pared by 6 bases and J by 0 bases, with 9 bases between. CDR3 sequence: CASSLDSSGANVLTF. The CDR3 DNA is TGTGCCAGCAGCTTAGACAGCTCTGGGGCCAACGTCCTGACTTTC.

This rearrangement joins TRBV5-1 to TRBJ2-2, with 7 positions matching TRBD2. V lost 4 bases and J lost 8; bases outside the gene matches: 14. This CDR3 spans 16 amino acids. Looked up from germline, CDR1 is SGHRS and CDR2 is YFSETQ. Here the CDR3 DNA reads TGCGCCAGCAGCCCGCCGCCCAGCGGGGAGAGAGGGGAGCTGTTTTTT. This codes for CASSPPPSGERGELFF.

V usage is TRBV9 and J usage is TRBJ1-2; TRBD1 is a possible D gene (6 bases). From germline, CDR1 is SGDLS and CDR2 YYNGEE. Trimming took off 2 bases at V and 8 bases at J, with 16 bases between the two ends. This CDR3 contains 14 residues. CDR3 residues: CASSVSGGARGYTF. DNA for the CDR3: TGTGCCAGCAGCGTTTCTGGGGGCGCGCGGGGCTACACCTTC.

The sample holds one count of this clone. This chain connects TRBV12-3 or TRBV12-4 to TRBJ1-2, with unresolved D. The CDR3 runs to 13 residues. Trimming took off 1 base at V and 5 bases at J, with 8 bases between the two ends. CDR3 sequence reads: CASSLVREYGYTF. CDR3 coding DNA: TGTGCCAGCAGTTTAGTTCGAGAATATGGCTACACCTTC.

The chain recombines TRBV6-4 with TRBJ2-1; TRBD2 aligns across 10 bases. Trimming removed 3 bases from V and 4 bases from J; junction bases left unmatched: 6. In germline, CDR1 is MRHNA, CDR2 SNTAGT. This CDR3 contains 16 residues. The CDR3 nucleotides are TGTGCCAGCAGTGAAGCGGGAGGGACGTCTTACAATGAGCAGTTCTTC. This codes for CASSEAGGTSYNEQFF.

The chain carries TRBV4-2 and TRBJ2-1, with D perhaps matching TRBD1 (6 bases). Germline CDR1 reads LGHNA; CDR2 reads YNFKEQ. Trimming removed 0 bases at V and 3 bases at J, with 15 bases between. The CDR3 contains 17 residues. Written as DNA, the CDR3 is TGTGCCAGCAGCCAAGAGTGGTTCCAGGGGAACTACAATGAGCAGTTCTTC. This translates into CASSQEWFQGNYNEQFF.

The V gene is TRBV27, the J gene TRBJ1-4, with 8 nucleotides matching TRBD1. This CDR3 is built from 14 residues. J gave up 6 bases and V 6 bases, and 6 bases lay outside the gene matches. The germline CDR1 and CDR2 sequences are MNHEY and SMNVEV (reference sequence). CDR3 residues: CASRWTGMDEKLFF. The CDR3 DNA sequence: TGTGCCAGCAGATGGACAGGGATGGATGAAAAACTGTTTTTT.

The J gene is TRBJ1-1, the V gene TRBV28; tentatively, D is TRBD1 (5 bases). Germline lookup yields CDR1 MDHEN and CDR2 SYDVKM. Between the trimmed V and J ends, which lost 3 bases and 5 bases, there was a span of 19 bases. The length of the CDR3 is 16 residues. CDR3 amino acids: CASSFYPGRGETEAFF. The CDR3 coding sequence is TGTGCCAGCAGTTTCTACCCAGGAAGGGGCGAGACTGAAGCTTTCTTT.

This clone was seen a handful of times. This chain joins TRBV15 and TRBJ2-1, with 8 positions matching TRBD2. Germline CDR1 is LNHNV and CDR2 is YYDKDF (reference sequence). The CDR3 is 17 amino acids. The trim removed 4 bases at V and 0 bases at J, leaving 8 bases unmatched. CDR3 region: CATSTLIAGSSYNEQFF. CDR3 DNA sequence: TGTGCCACCAGCACGTTAATAGCGGGGAGCTCCTACAATGAGCAGTTCTTC.

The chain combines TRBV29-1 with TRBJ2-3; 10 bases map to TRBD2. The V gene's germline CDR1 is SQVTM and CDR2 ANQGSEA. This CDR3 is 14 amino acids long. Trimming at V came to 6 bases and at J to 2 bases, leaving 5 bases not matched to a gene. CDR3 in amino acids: CSVSAGGVTDTQYF. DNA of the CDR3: TGCAGCGTCTCAGCGGGAGGGGTCACAGATACGCAGTATTTT.

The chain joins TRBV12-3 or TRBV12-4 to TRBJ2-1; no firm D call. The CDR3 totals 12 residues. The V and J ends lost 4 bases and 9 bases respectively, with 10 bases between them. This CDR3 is CASSSPEIEQFF. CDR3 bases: TGTGCCAGCAGTTCACCCGAGATTGAGCAGTTCTTC.

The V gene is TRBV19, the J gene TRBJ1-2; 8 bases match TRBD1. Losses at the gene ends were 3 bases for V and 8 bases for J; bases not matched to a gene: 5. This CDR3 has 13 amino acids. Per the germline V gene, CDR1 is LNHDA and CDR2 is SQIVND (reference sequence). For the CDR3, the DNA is TGTGCCAGTAGTATGGGGACAGGTTTCGGCTACACCTTC. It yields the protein CASSMGTGFGYTF.

The CDR3 nucleotides are TGCAGCGTCCCATTCGAGGCCAGATCCTACAATGAGCAGTTCTTC. Its protein is CSVPFEARSYNEQFF. The chain couples TRBV29-1 to TRBJ2-1; D gene unclear. Deletions cut 6 bases from V and 1 base from J, with 16 bases between. The length of the CDR3 is 15 residues. The germline CDR1 and CDR2 sequences are SQVTM and ANQGSEA.

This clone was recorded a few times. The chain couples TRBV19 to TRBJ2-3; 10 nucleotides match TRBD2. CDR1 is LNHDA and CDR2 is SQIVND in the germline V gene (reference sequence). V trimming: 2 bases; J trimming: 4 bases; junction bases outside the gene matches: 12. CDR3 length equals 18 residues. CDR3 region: CASSIIPGLAVRPDTQYF. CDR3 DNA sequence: TGTGCCAGTAGTATAATCCCTGGACTAGCGGTCCGACCAGATACGCAGTATTTT.

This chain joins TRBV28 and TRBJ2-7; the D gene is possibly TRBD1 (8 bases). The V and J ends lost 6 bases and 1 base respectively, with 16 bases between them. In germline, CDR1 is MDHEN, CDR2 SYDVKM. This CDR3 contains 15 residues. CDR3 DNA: TGTGCCAGCAGCTATAACAGGGGGGGGTCCTACGAGCAGTACTTC. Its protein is CASSYNRGGSYEQYF.

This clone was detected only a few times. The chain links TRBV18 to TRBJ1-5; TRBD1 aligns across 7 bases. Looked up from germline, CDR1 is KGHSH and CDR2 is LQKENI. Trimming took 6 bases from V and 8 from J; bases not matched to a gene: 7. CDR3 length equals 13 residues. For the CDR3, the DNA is TGTGCCAGCTCGCTCGACAGGGTTGAGCCCCAGCATTTT. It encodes CASSLDRVEPQHF.